The sample holds a few counts of the clone carrying this T cell receptor beta chain. The antigen is not known. This record comes from a study of T-cell reconstitution after alpha-beta-depleted transplantation in children. Study results and limitations: In patients about two months after transplant, alpha-beta T cells reportedly arose from several hundred expanded graft clones. Among T cells one year after transplant, newly produced cells accounted for most counts and diversity.

Researchers prepared the TCRbeta library using unique molecular identifiers, the study reports. Via MiXCR, TCRdb re-called the PCR reads, giving one row per CDR3 protein. The sample consists of more than 200,000 distinct CDR3 sequences, roughly 24% of them appearing once. This CDR3 has 14 residues. Deletions cut 4 bases from V and 6 bases from J, with 15 bases between. Looked up from germline, CDR1 is SGHTA and CDR2 is FQGNSA. Material: PBMCs, obtained before TCRalphabeta/CD19-depleted stem cell transplant. The TCR comes from a girl aged 2 to 9 with Fanconi anemia, due to receive a stem cell transplant. The chain joins TRBV7-2 to TRBJ1-1, with a possible D match to TRBD1 (5 bases). This chain's CDR3 is CASSSDSRHPEAFF. In DNA form, the CDR3 reads TGTGCCAGCAGCTCAGACAGTCGGCACCCTGAAGCTTTCTTT.